The rows below give T cell receptor beta chains drawn from one sample of a study of shared clonotypes between healthy human individuals. The table came from immunoSEQ multiplex PCR; TCRdb's copy has only in-frame clones and leaves some out. The data show about 2.4 million clones, more than 80% seen once. Sequencing was carried out using naive CD4+ T cells sorted from blood. The receptors were gathered from a man between 18 and 35 years old in good health. CDR3s include the opening cysteine and the closing phenylalanine or tryptophan. The D gene is left open where the match is weak. Expanded clones are given a class, and other clones once, few, many or no size at all.

abundance: .; d_gene: .; v_gene: TRBV5-1; j_gene: TRBJ2-6; CDR3nt: TGCGCCAGCAGCAGGGACGGTCCCTCTGGGGCCAACGTCCTGACTTTC; CDR3aa: CASSRDGPSGANVLTF
abundance: once; d_gene: .; v_gene: TRBV27; j_gene: TRBJ2-5; CDR3nt: TGTGCCAGCAGTATCATGGGACTCGGAAGGGAGACCCAGTACTTC; CDR3aa: CASSIMGLGRETQYF
abundance: .; d_gene: .; v_gene: TRBV30; j_gene: TRBJ1-2; CDR3nt: TGTGCCTGGAGACCGGACGGGGCTAACTATGGCTACACCTTC; CDR3aa: CAWRPDGANYGYTF
abundance: .; d_gene: TRBD2; v_gene: TRBV9; j_gene: TRBJ2-2; CDR3nt: TGTGCCAGCAGCGTAGGGACTAGCGGGAATACCGGGGAGCTGTTTTTT; CDR3aa: CASSVGTSGNTGELFF
abundance: few; d_gene: TRBD1; v_gene: TRBV2; j_gene: TRBJ1-2; CDR3nt: TGTGCCAGCAGTGAGGACAGGGGGCTAAATGGCTACACCTTC; CDR3aa: CASSEDRGLNGYTF
abundance: few; d_gene: TRBD2; v_gene: TRBV2; j_gene: TRBJ2-7; CDR3nt: TGTGCCAGCAGTGTGTGGGAGGGCCGGGGCGAGCAGTACTTC; CDR3aa: CASSVWEGRGEQYF
abundance: .; d_gene: .; v_gene: TRBV15; j_gene: TRBJ2-1; CDR3nt: TGTGCCACGCGGCCCGAAGGACAGTTATACAATGAGCAGTTCTTC; CDR3aa: CATRPEGQLYNEQFF
abundance: .; d_gene: TRBD2; v_gene: TRBV7-8; j_gene: TRBJ2-3; CDR3nt: TGTGCCAGCAGCCGGTATCCCCCAGCGGGAGATCGCACAGATACGCAGTATTTT; CDR3aa: CASSRYPPAGDRTDTQYF
abundance: .; d_gene: .; v_gene: TRBV29-1; j_gene: TRBJ1-1; CDR3nt: TGCAGCGTTGAACGGGACCTCTTTGCTTTCTTT; CDR3aa: CSVERDLFAFF
abundance: once; d_gene: .; v_gene: TRBV9; j_gene: TRBJ2-7; CDR3nt: TGTGCCAGCAGCGCAATGGAGGGGACAACCTACGAGCAGTACTTC; CDR3aa: CASSAMEGTTYEQYF
abundance: .; d_gene: .; v_gene: TRBV2; j_gene: TRBJ1-1; CDR3nt: TGTGCCAGCAGTGTGGGGAGGAAGAACACTGAAGCTTTCTTT; CDR3aa: CASSVGRKNTEAFF
abundance: .; d_gene: TRBD1; v_gene: TRBV9; j_gene: TRBJ1-1; CDR3nt: TGTGCCAGCAGCGTAGGGGCTATCGGACAGGAGAACACTGAAGCTTTCTTT; CDR3aa: CASSVGAIGQENTEAFF
abundance: .; d_gene: .; v_gene: TRBV5-1; j_gene: TRBJ2-5; CDR3nt: TGCGCCAGCAGGCCAGGGTTCCGGCAAGAGACCCAGTACTTC; CDR3aa: CASRPGFRQETQYF